The rows below give T cell receptor beta chains drawn from one sample of a study of shared clonotypes between healthy human individuals. Generated by immunoSEQ multiplex PCR, the TCRdb table keeps only in-frame clones and is missing some. The sample has 550,000 to 850,000 clones, about two thirds seen once. Specimen: memory CD4+ T cells sorted from blood. The receptors originated from a woman in her twenties or thirties in good health. CDR3s include the opening cysteine and the closing phenylalanine or tryptophan.

TRBV11-2 15 CASKNSGTGAHEQYF
TRBV18 18 CASSTRSGTSGSVAELFF
TRBV18 15 CASSPTGTETYEQYF
TRBV5-1 14 CASSEQGENTEAFF
TRBV5-4 15 CASSSRTSGIEEQFF
TRBV5-1 13 CASSQDSGNTIYF
TRBV15 17 CATSRGRAGLAGGEQYF
TRBV6-1 13 CASHSGVGYEQYF
TRBV11-2 15 CASSLDKGFAYEQYF
TRBV28 16 CASSSPEGGAGYEQYF
TRBV4-2 14 CASSQEDRSGKLFF
TRBV5-1 15 CASSAGQGSYNEQFF
TRBV11-2 13 CASSPRLTDTQYF
TRBV13 18 CASSLPGRWGARNTEAFF
TRBV28 15 CASSPGSWSTDTQYF